What follows describes a single T cell receptor beta chain. The sample comes from a study of blood T cell repertoires in COVID-19. Turning to the study itself: Acute and convalescent COVID-19 specimens originated in the United States, Italy and Spain. T cells, B-cell-depleted T cells, or PBMCs provided the cDNA or gDNA that served as material.

The junction had 3 bases not matched to a gene; V was cut back by 4 bases and J by 7 bases. Germline CDR1 SGHVS, CDR2 FQNEAQ. The CDR3 length is 13 residues. Per the study methods: Amplification of reference gene primers provided the estimated nucleated cell counts. TCRdb keeps only in-frame clones here, not all; method: immunoSEQ multiplex PCR. V and J calls plus clone size are reproduced from that table; the DNA served to infer D and trimming. The sample has 70,000 to 90,000 clones; 75% to 90% are singletons. Source material: peripheral blood. The TCR originated in a man aged 55 to 70 with acute or convalescent COVID-19. V is TRBV7-8 and J is TRBJ2-2; 7 bases map to TRBD2. DNA of the CDR3: TGTGCCAGCAGCTCCGTAGCGGGCGGGGAGCTGTTTTTT. Amino acid sequence: CASSSVAGGELFF.